This TCR beta chain was recorded in a study of Ad26.COV2.S vaccination and SARS-CoV-2 variants. The wider study: Ad26.COV2.S arm of COV1001 included the donor. The study gave Ad26.COV2.S intramuscularly, once or twice 56 days apart.

Germline V gene lookup returns CDR1 KGHSH and CDR2 LQKENI. J was trimmed by 6 bases and V by 2 bases; bases with no gene match: 6. CDR3 length equals 15 residues. The treatment here: roughly 19 received Ad26.COV2.S at low or high dose, single or two shots; 5 received placebo; per-sample allocation not given. On day 63 after the first injection, vaccine and placebo recipients gave samples. Aged 18-55 years, donor was enrolled in Boston in 2020. The assay was immunoSEQ multiplex PCR, and TCRdb's table has in-frame clones only and misses some. The table shows under 550,000 clones, with 90% occurring only once.

The TCR was taken from a person aged 18 to 65 who received the Ad26.COV2.S COVID-19 vaccine or a placebo. This material consisted of peripheral blood, taken in a trial of Ad26.COV2.S vaccine versus placebo. This chain joins TRBV18 and TRBJ2-1; 8 bases map to TRBD1. In nucleotides, the CDR3 is TGTGCCAGCTCACCAAGGGACAGGACCATCAATGAGCAGTTCTTC. Translating it yields CASSPRDRTINEQFF.